This T cell receptor (beta chain) was sequenced during a study of T-cell memory formation after mild COVID-19 (dated by TCRdb to about 2021). Broadly, across the study: TCR sequence clusters from the two donors were found to be largely donor specific. T-cell clones expanding and contracting after mild COVID-19 in a couple of donors were tracked by longitudinal TCRalpha and TCRbeta repertoire sequencing. The cohort comprised two young, previously healthy adult volunteers, one female and one male. Overall study results and their limits: SARS-CoV-2 specificity of the second-wave clones peaking on day 37 was not confirmed. Only a couple of mild cases were covered in the study, and larger cohorts including severe cases with pre-infection samples were considered necessary. Contracting CD4+ clones appeared mostly in the CM and EM memory subsets, whereas CD8+ clones were enriched in EMRA. Clones contracting from day 15 to 85 had balanced CD4/CD8 phenotypes, while a second wave expanding from day 15 to 37 was biased towards CD4+. The detection of some responding clones in pre-infection memory suggests that pre-existing cross-reactive memory T cells joined the SARS-CoV-2 response.

As for this clonotype: The antigen it binds to is not known. The record has no base qualities; no much larger clone is one base away.

PBMCs were isolated by Ficoll-Paque density gradient centrifugation. Sequencing was performed on an Illumina NovaSeq 6000. TCRalpha and TCRbeta cDNA libraries were constructed by 5'RACE with constant-segment primers, with sample barcodes and unique molecular identifiers being introduced. RNA was extracted from every sample with Trizol reagent. Library amplification was performed in two PCR steps, and a second sample barcode and Illumina TruSeq adapters were introduced in the second step. Libraries were sequenced on an Illumina NovaSeq with 2 x 150 bp paired-end reads. For the original study's pipeline: The reads were demultiplexed and collapsed into UMI-guided consensus sequences using migec v1.2.7. Using mixcr v2.1.11, the UMI consensuses were aligned to TRA and TRB V and J templates and assembled into clonotypes. Expanded or contracted clonotypes were those called significant by both edgeR and NoisET, with noise models trained on biological replicates. For edgeR calls, the cutoffs were a false discovery rate-adjusted p below 0.01 and a log2 fold-change threshold of 1. As an exploratory analysis of dynamics, PCA with hierarchical clustering was applied to max-normalized trajectories of the 1000 most abundant clonotypes. Each responding clone was given a CD4 or CD8 phenotype based on the CD4+ and CD8+ repertoires, which had been sequenced separately. TCRdb passed the public sequencing reads through fastp at Q25 and MiXCR, retaining productive beta sequences. Under each unique CDR3 protein, matching rows form one entry showing the most common genes and DNA. TCRdb's processing, not the authors', yielded these V and J calls. This sample is represented by about 210,000 distinct CDR3 sequences; more than 25% of them were singletons. The ten largest clones capture roughly 10% of the sample.

CDR1 and CDR2 were assigned from the germline V gene as SGHAT and FQNNGV. The CDR3, cysteine through phenylalanine, is 14 amino acids long. Only the CDR3 part of the read is kept: 42 bases, read in frame from the first base. Cut back by 5 bases and 4 bases, the V and J ends lie 14 bases apart. Sample: PBMCs or a T cell subset sorted from them (not recorded which). This chain joins TRBV11-2 to TRBJ1-1, with the D gene call left open. The clonotype comes from an adult woman who had mild COVID-19 (a few samples of this study predate the infection). The sample titles of this study are shuffled in the database, so cell type and time point are left out; the donor was told from shared clones. The DNA reads as follows: TGTGCCAGCAGCCCGTTCGATGTGGGCACTGAAGCTTTCTTT. Translation gives CASSPFDVGTEAFF.